Listed below are T cell receptor beta chains from one sample, sequenced in a study of blood T cell repertoires in COVID-19. Using immunoSEQ multiplex PCR, the repertoire was profiled, and TCRdb retains in-frame clones only, with some absent. The table includes approximately 460,000 clones, about 88% detected once. The sequenced sample consisted of peripheral blood. These receptors all stem from a man between 18 and 35 years old with COVID-19, enrolled during active disease. Each CDR3 is given with its conserved first and last residue. The D gene is left open where the match is weak. The size entry is marked missing in some rows and otherwise reads once, few, many or a size class.

clone_size: -
v_call: TRBV2
d_call: -
j_call: TRBJ1-1
cdr3_length: 12
cdr3_nt: TGTGCCAGCTCGGAGGAGACGCCGTTAGCTTTCTTT
cdr3_aa: CASSEETPLAFF

clone_size: -
v_call: TRBV23-1
d_call: TRBD1
j_call: TRBJ1-6
cdr3_length: 14
cdr3_nt: TGCGCCAGCACCCCGGGACAGGGGAATTCACCCCTCCACTTT
cdr3_aa: CASTPGQGNSPLHF

clone_size: -
v_call: TRBV30
d_call: TRBD2
j_call: TRBJ2-7
cdr3_length: 15
cdr3_nt: TGTGCCTGGAGATCTAAAGCGGGAGGTTTGCGCGAGCAGTACTTC
cdr3_aa: CAWRSKAGGLREQYF

clone_size: -
v_call: TRBV28
d_call: -
j_call: TRBJ1-2
cdr3_length: 11
cdr3_nt: TGTGCCACAGAAGGGGACTATGGCTACACCTTC
cdr3_aa: CATEGDYGYTF

clone_size: -
v_call: TRBV7-9
d_call: TRBD1
j_call: TRBJ2-7
cdr3_length: 12
cdr3_nt: TGTGCCAGCAGCCCAACAGGGGACGAGCAGTACTTC
cdr3_aa: CASSPTGDEQYF

clone_size: -
v_call: TRBV5-1
d_call: TRBD1
j_call: TRBJ1-4
cdr3_length: 14
cdr3_nt: TGCGCCAGCAGCTTGACGGGACAGATTGAAAAACTGTTTTTT
cdr3_aa: CASSLTGQIEKLFF

clone_size: -
v_call: TRBV9
d_call: -
j_call: TRBJ2-3
cdr3_length: 12
cdr3_nt: TGTGCCAGCAGCCCTTTGACTGAAACGCAGTATTTT
cdr3_aa: CASSPLTETQYF

clone_size: -
v_call: TRBV7-9
d_call: -
j_call: TRBJ2-7
cdr3_length: 18
cdr3_nt: TGTGCCAGCAGCTTAGATCGGTGGGAGCTGCAAGGCAGCTACGAGCAGTACTTC
cdr3_aa: CASSLDRWELQGSYEQYF

clone_size: -
v_call: TRBV2
d_call: -
j_call: TRBJ1-2
cdr3_length: 15
cdr3_nt: TGTGCCAGCAGTGAACCAGGGGACCGTTTGGGAGGCTACACCTTC
cdr3_aa: CASSEPGDRLGGYTF

clone_size: -
v_call: TRBV7-2
d_call: TRBD1
j_call: TRBJ2-1
cdr3_length: 13
cdr3_nt: TGTGCCAGCAGCACCGACAGGGACCATGAGCAGTTCTTC
cdr3_aa: CASSTDRDHEQFF

clone_size: -
v_call: TRBV6-5
d_call: TRBD1
j_call: TRBJ2-3
cdr3_length: 16
cdr3_nt: TGTGCCAGCAGTTACTTTGCAGGGGGCGGCACAGATACGCAGTATTTT
cdr3_aa: CASSYFAGGGTDTQYF

clone_size: -
v_call: TRBV11-2
d_call: -
j_call: TRBJ1-1
cdr3_length: 16
cdr3_nt: TGTGCCAGCAGCTTTGGGGCGTCCGGACGGAACACTGAAGCTTTCTTT
cdr3_aa: CASSFGASGRNTEAFF

clone_size: few
v_call: TRBV7-9
d_call: -
j_call: TRBJ1-2
cdr3_length: 12
cdr3_nt: TGTGCCAGCAGCTCGGACAGCTATGGCTACACCTTC
cdr3_aa: CASSSDSYGYTF

clone_size: -
v_call: TRBV30
d_call: TRBD1
j_call: TRBJ2-7
cdr3_length: 14
cdr3_nt: TGTGCCTGGAGAGCCGGGGACAGGATCTACGAGCAGTACTTC
cdr3_aa: CAWRAGDRIYEQYF

clone_size: few
v_call: TRBV5-1
d_call: -
j_call: TRBJ2-1
cdr3_length: 16
cdr3_nt: TGCGCCAGCAGCTTGGAGGCGGGACCCACCTACAATGAGCAGTTCTTC
cdr3_aa: CASSLEAGPTYNEQFF

clone_size: once
v_call: TRBV27
d_call: TRBD1
j_call: TRBJ1-1
cdr3_length: 16
cdr3_nt: TGTGCCAGCAGTTCCCTAGGACAGGGGGCCAAAACTGAAGCTTTCTTT
cdr3_aa: CASSSLGQGAKTEAFF

clone_size: -
v_call: TRBV2
d_call: TRBD1
j_call: TRBJ1-3
cdr3_length: 16
cdr3_nt: TGTGCCAGCTTTCTGGGGCCCAGGGGGAGCGGAAACACCATATATTTT
cdr3_aa: CASFLGPRGSGNTIYF

clone_size: -
v_call: TRBV6-5
d_call: TRBD1
j_call: TRBJ2-2
cdr3_length: 15
cdr3_nt: TGTGCCAGCAGACCGGACAGGAGTAACACCGGGGAGCTGTTTTTT
cdr3_aa: CASRPDRSNTGELFF

clone_size: -
v_call: TRBV6-2/TRBV6-3
d_call: TRBD2
j_call: TRBJ2-3
cdr3_length: 16
cdr3_nt: TGTGCCAGCAGTGGGGGGACTAGCGGGAGCACAGATACGCAGTATTTT
cdr3_aa: CASSGGTSGSTDTQYF

clone_size: -
v_call: TRBV19
d_call: TRBD1
j_call: TRBJ2-1
cdr3_length: 15
cdr3_nt: TGTGCCAGTCGGCGGGACAGGGGAGGCGGCAATGAGCAGTTCTTC
cdr3_aa: CASRRDRGGGNEQFF

clone_size: -
v_call: TRBV19
d_call: -
j_call: TRBJ2-7
cdr3_length: 15
cdr3_nt: TGTGCCAGTAGTATAGATGGGGGCCGGAACTACGAGCAGTACTTC
cdr3_aa: CASSIDGGRNYEQYF

clone_size: -
v_call: TRBV2
d_call: -
j_call: TRBJ2-1
cdr3_length: 13
cdr3_nt: TGTGCCAGTTCCTTCCCGACCAGGAATGAGCAGTTCTTC
cdr3_aa: CASSFPTRNEQFF

clone_size: -
v_call: TRBV11-2
d_call: -
j_call: TRBJ1-3
cdr3_length: 15
cdr3_nt: TGTGCCAGCAGAGAAAGGGGCTACTCTGGAAACACCATATATTTT
cdr3_aa: CASRERGYSGNTIYF

clone_size: -
v_call: TRBV19
d_call: TRBD1
j_call: TRBJ1-5
cdr3_length: 17
cdr3_nt: TGTGCCAGTAGTAGCTACAGGGACAGGGGGCGGATTCAGCCCCAGCATTTT
cdr3_aa: CASSSYRDRGRIQPQHF

clone_size: -
v_call: TRBV5-4
d_call: -
j_call: TRBJ2-7
cdr3_length: 16
cdr3_nt: TGTGCCAGCAGCAAAATACAGGGTCTCGTTCTCTACGAGCAGTACTTC
cdr3_aa: CASSKIQGLVLYEQYF

clone_size: -
v_call: TRBV3-1/TRBV3-2
d_call: -
j_call: TRBJ1-6
cdr3_length: 14
cdr3_nt: TGTGCCAGTGAAGAGAGCTCCTATAATTCACCCCTCCACTTT
cdr3_aa: CASEESSYNSPLHF

clone_size: -
v_call: TRBV5-4
d_call: TRBD1
j_call: TRBJ1-2
cdr3_length: 14
cdr3_nt: TGTGCCAGCACCCGGGACAGGGGTAACTATGGCTACACCTTC
cdr3_aa: CASTRDRGNYGYTF

clone_size: -
v_call: TRBV4-1
d_call: -
j_call: TRBJ2-7
cdr3_length: 14
cdr3_nt: TGCGCCAGCAGCCAAGATCAGGTCAGCTACGAGCAGTACTTC
cdr3_aa: CASSQDQVSYEQYF

clone_size: -
v_call: TRBV6-1
d_call: -
j_call: TRBJ1-3
cdr3_length: 16
cdr3_nt: TGTGCCAGCAGTGAAGCGCGGAGGCCCTCTGGAAACACCATATATTTT
cdr3_aa: CASSEARRPSGNTIYF

clone_size: -
v_call: TRBV11-3
d_call: TRBD2
j_call: TRBJ2-3
cdr3_length: 16
cdr3_nt: TGTGCCAGCAGCTTAGTCGGCGGGGGTACCACAGATACGCAGTATTTT
cdr3_aa: CASSLVGGGTTDTQYF

clone_size: -
v_call: TRBV19
d_call: TRBD2
j_call: TRBJ2-1
cdr3_length: 16
cdr3_nt: TGTGCCAGTGCCTCTAGCGGGGGGGGCTCGGACAATGAGCAGTTCTTC
cdr3_aa: CASASSGGGSDNEQFF

clone_size: -
v_call: TRBV7-6
d_call: -
j_call: TRBJ2-5
cdr3_length: 16
cdr3_nt: TGTGCCAGCAGCTTAGAGCCCCCAGGGTATCAGGAGACCCAGTACTTC
cdr3_aa: CASSLEPPGYQETQYF

clone_size: few
v_call: TRBV9
d_call: TRBD1
j_call: TRBJ1-5
cdr3_length: 18
cdr3_nt: TGTGCCAGCAGCCCAGGGACAGGGGGCGCGTCGAGCAATCAGCCCCAGCATTTT
cdr3_aa: CASSPGTGGASSNQPQHF

clone_size: -
v_call: TRBV18
d_call: -
j_call: TRBJ2-3
cdr3_length: 17
cdr3_nt: TGTGCCAGCTCACCGGGTAGACGGGGTGCCGGCACAGATACGCAGTATTTT
cdr3_aa: CASSPGRRGAGTDTQYF

clone_size: -
v_call: TRBV4-1
d_call: TRBD2
j_call: TRBJ2-5
cdr3_length: 19
cdr3_nt: TGCGCCAGCAGCCAAGATTCGATAGCTAGCGGAGGAGCGGGGGAGACCCAGTACTTC
cdr3_aa: CASSQDSIASGGAGETQYF

clone_size: -
v_call: TRBV14
d_call: -
j_call: TRBJ2-7
cdr3_length: 13
cdr3_nt: TGTGCCAGCAGCCGGGGATTGGGGCACGAGCAGTACTTC
cdr3_aa: CASSRGLGHEQYF

clone_size: -
v_call: TRBV18
d_call: -
j_call: TRBJ2-2
cdr3_length: 15
cdr3_nt: TGTGCCAGCTCACCGACGACAGCGAACACCGGGGAGCTGTTTTTT
cdr3_aa: CASSPTTANTGELFF

clone_size: few
v_call: TRBV6-1
d_call: TRBD2
j_call: TRBJ2-7
cdr3_length: 16
cdr3_nt: TGTGCCAGCAGTGAAGCGAGACTAGCGGACTCCTACGAGCAGTACTTC
cdr3_aa: CASSEARLADSYEQYF

clone_size: -
v_call: TRBV27
d_call: -
j_call: TRBJ1-4
cdr3_length: 15
cdr3_nt: TGTGCCAGCAGTTTAAGGGTGGGAGATAGTGAAAAACTGTTTTTT
cdr3_aa: CASSLRVGDSEKLFF

clone_size: once
v_call: TRBV4-2
d_call: TRBD2
j_call: TRBJ2-1
cdr3_length: 16
cdr3_nt: TGTGCCAGCAGCCAAGATCCAACGGGGGGGATCAATGAGCAGTTCTTC
cdr3_aa: CASSQDPTGGINEQFF

clone_size: -
v_call: TRBV3-1/TRBV3-2
d_call: TRBD2
j_call: TRBJ2-1
cdr3_length: 17
cdr3_nt: TGTGCCAGCAGCCTCACCGCGACTAGCGGGAACTACAATGAGCAGTTCTTC
cdr3_aa: CASSLTATSGNYNEQFF

clone_size: -
v_call: TRBV5-1
d_call: -
j_call: TRBJ2-7
cdr3_length: 15
cdr3_nt: TGCGCCAGCAGCTTGGGAACAGTGGAGGCTTACGAGCAGTACTTC
cdr3_aa: CASSLGTVEAYEQYF

clone_size: few
v_call: TRBV4-1
d_call: -
j_call: TRBJ1-6
cdr3_length: 17
cdr3_nt: TGCGCCAGCAGCCAAGGCGACTTTCGACAGTATAATTCACCCCTCCACTTT
cdr3_aa: CASSQGDFRQYNSPLHF

clone_size: -
v_call: TRBV19
d_call: -
j_call: TRBJ1-1
cdr3_length: 14
cdr3_nt: TGTGCCAGTATCCCAGGGAAAATGAGCACTGAAGCTTTCTTT
cdr3_aa: CASIPGKMSTEAFF

clone_size: -
v_call: TRBV27
d_call: TRBD1
j_call: TRBJ1-5
cdr3_length: 15
cdr3_nt: TGTGCCAGCAGAGAGTCAGGGGGTTTAAATCAGCCCCAGCATTTT
cdr3_aa: CASRESGGLNQPQHF

clone_size: -
v_call: TRBV3-1/TRBV3-2
d_call: TRBD1
j_call: TRBJ1-2
cdr3_length: 15
cdr3_nt: TGTGCCAGCAGCCAAGGTTGGCAGGGGGCGATCGGCTACACCTTC
cdr3_aa: CASSQGWQGAIGYTF

clone_size: -
v_call: TRBV3-1/TRBV3-2
d_call: TRBD2
j_call: TRBJ2-1
cdr3_length: 16
cdr3_nt: TGTGCCAGCAGCCAAGATAGATTGGGACTAGCGGGACGGCAGTTCTTC
cdr3_aa: CASSQDRLGLAGRQFF

clone_size: -
v_call: TRBV10-3
d_call: -
j_call: TRBJ2-1
cdr3_length: 12
cdr3_nt: TGTGCCATCAGCCCACTAGGATATGAGCAGTTCTTC
cdr3_aa: CAISPLGYEQFF

clone_size: -
v_call: TRBV7-9
d_call: -
j_call: TRBJ1-1
cdr3_length: 14
cdr3_nt: TGTGCCAGCAACGAGGGGACAATGAACACTGAAGCTTTCTTT
cdr3_aa: CASNEGTMNTEAFF

clone_size: -
v_call: TRBV2
d_call: TRBD1
j_call: TRBJ1-1
cdr3_length: 12
cdr3_nt: TGTGCCAGCCATGACAGGGACTCTGAAGCTTTCTTT
cdr3_aa: CASHDRDSEAFF

clone_size: -
v_call: TRBV2
d_call: TRBD1
j_call: TRBJ1-2
cdr3_length: 14
cdr3_nt: TGTGCCAGCAGCCTAGACAGGGAGCCGTATGGCTACACCTTC
cdr3_aa: CASSLDREPYGYTF

clone_size: few
v_call: TRBV5-4
d_call: TRBD2
j_call: TRBJ2-1
cdr3_length: 15
cdr3_nt: TGTGCCAGCAGCTTGGGGCTAGCGGGGGGCTATGAGCAGTTCTTC
cdr3_aa: CASSLGLAGGYEQFF

clone_size: -
v_call: TRBV2
d_call: -
j_call: TRBJ2-7
cdr3_length: 13
cdr3_nt: TGTGCCAGCAGTGTCGGTTTCTTGTACGAGCAGTACTTC
cdr3_aa: CASSVGFLYEQYF